The 15 T cell receptor beta chains listed next were all sequenced from one sample in a study of shared clonotypes between healthy human individuals (dated by TCRdb to about 2020). Receptor amplification or capture employed the immunoSEQ multiplex PCR assay. The clones in this table, taken by TCRdb from immuneACCESS, are in-frame only. Not every clone is retained; where verified, under half of the shortfall comes from an unresolved V gene, and the cause of the rest is unknown. Recorded for this sample are more than 400,000 clones; 96% of them occurred a single time. The ten largest clones capture 0.06% of the sample. Input material: naive CD4+ T cells sorted from blood. The label giving this sample's cell subset or site can be read as: CD45RA+ positively selected. These receptor sequences come from a woman aged 30 to 39 in good health.

J is TRBJ2-4 and V is TRBV5-1; D is perhaps TRBD2 (6 bases). Trimming stripped 3 bases from V and 0 bases from J, with 10 bases between. The CDR3 extends over 15 amino acids. Germline loops: CDR1 SGHRS, CDR2 YFSETQ. The CDR3 bases are TGCGCCAGCAGCTCTAGGGGACTAGCCAAAAACATTCAGTACTTC. Its translation is CASSSRGLAKNIQYF.

This chain links TRBV7-6 with TRBJ1-5, with 8 bases that match TRBD1. Trimming took 0 bases from V and 8 from J; bases not matched to a gene: 12. Germline assignment: CDR1 SGHVS and CDR2 FNYEAQ. The CDR3 extends over 17 amino acids. CDR3 region: CASSLAAGGAFLKPQHF. CDR3 in DNA: TGTGCCAGCAGCTTAGCGGCAGGGGGCGCATTTTTGAAGCCCCAGCATTTT.

The table lists this clone with a count of one. The V gene is TRBV6-5, the J gene TRBJ2-3; weak D call: TRBD1 (5 bases). The CDR3 is made up of 14 amino acids. V was clipped by 6 bases and J by 0 bases, with 10 bases between them. CDR1 MNHEY and CDR2 SVGAGI come from the germline V gene. The CDR3 is CASRTGVSTDTQYF. CDR3 in DNA: TGTGCCAGCAGAACAGGTGTTAGCACAGATACGCAGTATTTT.

The V and J genes are TRBV5-4 and TRBJ2-7; the match to TRBD2 covers 7 bases. The V gene end was trimmed by 4 bases and the J gene end by 3 bases; junction bases not matched to a gene: 19. Per the germline V gene, CDR1 is SGHNT and CDR2 is YYREEE (reference sequence). The CDR3 loop spans 18 amino acids. The CDR3 reads CASSPQVGDTKRGYEQYF. CDR3 coding DNA: TGTGCCAGCAGCCCTCAGGTGGGGGATACAAAGCGGGGCTACGAGCAGTACTTC.

Here the CDR3 reads CASSLLAEGYYEQYF. In DNA form, the CDR3 reads TGTGCCAGCAGTTTGCTAGCGGAGGGTTACTACGAGCAGTACTTC. The chain carries TRBV27 and TRBJ2-7, with 7 positions matching TRBD2. The germline V gene encodes CDR1 MNHEY and CDR2 SMNVEV (reference sequence). The V and J ends lost 3 bases and 3 bases, in that order; junction bases with no gene match: 8. This CDR3 is built from 15 residues.

This chain joins TRBV27 and TRBJ2-7; the D is unclear. V was pared by 6 bases and J by 0 bases, with 9 bases between. Germline CDR1 is MNHEY and CDR2 is SMNVEV (reference sequence). This CDR3 spans 13 amino acids. The DNA of the CDR3 is TGTGCCAGCAGGGTCAGCGTCTCCTACGAGCAGTACTTC. It translates to CASRVSVSYEQYF.

V gene TRBV5-4 combines with J gene TRBJ2-3; D unresolved. The CDR3 runs 13 residues. V was shortened by 3 bases and J by 0 bases, with 5 bases between the two germline ends. Germline loops: CDR1 SGHNT, CDR2 YYREEE (reference sequence). The chain's CDR3 is CASSSASTDTQYF. For the CDR3, the DNA is TGTGCCAGCAGCTCCGCTAGCACAGATACGCAGTATTTT.

The rearrangement uses TRBV7-6 and TRBJ2-3; TRBD2 matches 10 bases. The CDR3 runs to 17 residues. The junction had 6 bases not matched to a gene; V was cut back by 3 bases and J by 0 bases. Germline-derived CDR1 and CDR2 are SGHVS and FNYEAQ. CDR3 in amino acids: CASSLGSGRSSTDTQYF. CDR3 DNA: TGTGCCAGCAGCTTGGGTAGCGGGAGGTCTAGCACAGATACGCAGTATTTT.

This clone was picked up one time. V gene TRBV19 combines with J gene TRBJ2-1; 10 positions agree with TRBD2. V trimming: 5 bases; J trimming: 9 bases; junction bases outside the gene matches: 7. Germline loops: CDR1 LNHDA, CDR2 SQIVND (reference sequence). CDR3 length equals 14 residues. CDR3 bases: TGTGCCAGTAGTCAGGGAGCGGGAGGGCTTGAGCAGTTCTTC. Translating it yields CASSQGAGGLEQFF.

J is TRBJ2-5 and V is TRBV5-1; D perhaps matches TRBD1 (6 bases). This CDR3 spans 14 amino acids. Germline assignment: CDR1 SGHRS and CDR2 YFSETQ. V was clipped by 3 bases and J by 0 bases, with 9 bases between them. CDR3 bases: TGCGCCAGCAGCTATTCAGGGGACCAAGAGACCCAGTACTTC. This gives the protein CASSYSGDQETQYF.

The chain uses TRBV7-2 and TRBJ1-1; TRBD1 might be the D (5 bases). The CDR3 spans 11 residues. V was shortened by 5 bases and J by 11 bases, with 12 bases between the two germline ends. Germline CDR1 and CDR2: SGHTA and FQGNSA. CDR3 sequence reads: CASSGQGTAFF. The CDR3 nucleotides read TGTGCCAGCAGCGGGCAGGGAACCGCTTTCTTT.

This clone was picked up one time. The chain links TRBV19 to TRBJ1-1; perhaps TRBD1 as D (5 bases). The CDR3 runs 16 residues. Germline values: CDR1 LNHDA, CDR2 SQIVND (reference sequence). V lost 4 bases and J lost 0, with 15 bases in between. CDR3 sequence (DNA): TGTGCCAGTAGTACCACTAGGTGGACAATGAACACTGAAGCTTTCTTT. Translating it yields CASSTTRWTMNTEAFF.

This rearrangement joins TRBV4-1 to TRBJ2-3; TRBD1 might be the D (6 bases). The CDR3 sequence is 16 residues long. With 2 bases removed from V and 2 bases from J, the gap between germline ends came to 14 bases. In germline, CDR1 is MGHRA, CDR2 YSYEKL. The CDR3 nucleotides read TGCGCCAGCAGCCAACAACCGGGACACCTCACAGATACGCAGTATTTT. Protein product: CASSQQPGHLTDTQYF.

This sequence joins TRBV28 and TRBJ2-7, with 9 bases lining up with TRBD2. V shed 4 bases, J shed 2 bases, and the junction held 24 bases outside the gene matches. The CDR3 sequence is 21 residues long. Germline values: CDR1 MDHEN, CDR2 SYDVKM. CDR3 nucleotide sequence: TGTGCCAGCAGTTCCGGGACTAGCTTGATTCAAGGAGAGGAGGGCGCCTACGAGCAGTACTTC. It specifies CASSSGTSLIQGEEGAYEQYF.

V gene TRBV6-1 combines with J gene TRBJ2-2; 8 bases fit TRBD1. Germline CDR1 is MNHNS and CDR2 is SASEGT. There are 15 residues in the CDR3. With V trimmed by 5 bases and J by 4 bases, 6 bases remained unmatched. The CDR3 coding sequence is TGTGCCAGCAGTATACAGGGGGTTGGCACCGGGGAGCTGTTTTTT. Translation: CASSIQGVGTGELFF.